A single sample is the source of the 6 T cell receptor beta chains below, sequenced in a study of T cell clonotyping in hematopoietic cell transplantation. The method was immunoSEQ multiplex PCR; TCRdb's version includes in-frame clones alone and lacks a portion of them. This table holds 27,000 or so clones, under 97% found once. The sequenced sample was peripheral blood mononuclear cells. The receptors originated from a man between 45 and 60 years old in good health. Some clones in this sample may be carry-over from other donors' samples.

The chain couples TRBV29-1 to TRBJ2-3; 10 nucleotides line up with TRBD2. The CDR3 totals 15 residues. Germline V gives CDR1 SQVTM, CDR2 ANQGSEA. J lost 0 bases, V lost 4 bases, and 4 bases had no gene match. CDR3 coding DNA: TGCAGCGTTGTACTAGCGGGACCTAGCACAGATACGCAGTATTTT. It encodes CSVVLAGPSTDTQYF.

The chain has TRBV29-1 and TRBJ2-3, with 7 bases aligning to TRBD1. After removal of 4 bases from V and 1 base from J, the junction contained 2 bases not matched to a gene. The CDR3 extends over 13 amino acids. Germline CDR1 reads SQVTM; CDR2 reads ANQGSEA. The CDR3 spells CSVGDRGTDTQYF. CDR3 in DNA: TGCAGCGTTGGCGACAGGGGCACAGATACGCAGTATTTT.

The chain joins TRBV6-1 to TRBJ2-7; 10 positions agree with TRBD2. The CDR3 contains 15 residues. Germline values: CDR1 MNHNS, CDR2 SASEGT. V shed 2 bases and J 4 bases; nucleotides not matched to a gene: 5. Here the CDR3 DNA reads TGTGCCAGCAGTGAAAGCGGGGGGGGCTGGTACGAGCAGTACTTC. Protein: CASSESGGGWYEQYF.

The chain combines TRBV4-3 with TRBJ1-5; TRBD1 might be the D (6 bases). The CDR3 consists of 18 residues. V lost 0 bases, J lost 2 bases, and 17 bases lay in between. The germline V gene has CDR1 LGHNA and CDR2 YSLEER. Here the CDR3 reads CASSQDLNRERGNQPQHF. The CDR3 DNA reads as TGCGCCAGCAGCCAAGATCTTAACAGGGAGAGGGGCAATCAGCCCCAGCATTTT.

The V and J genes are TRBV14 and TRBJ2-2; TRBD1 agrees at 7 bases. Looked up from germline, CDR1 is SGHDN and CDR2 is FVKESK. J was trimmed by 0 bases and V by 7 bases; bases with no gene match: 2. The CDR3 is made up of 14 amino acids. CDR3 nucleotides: TGTGCCAGCATAGGGACAGCGAACACCGGGGAGCTGTTTTTT. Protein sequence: CASIGTANTGELFF.

The CDR3 nucleotides are TGTGCCAGCACCGGCGGGGCAGGTTATGGCTACACCTTC. Residues: CASTGGAGYGYTF. The V and J genes are TRBV2 and TRBJ1-2; a weak D match, TRBD1 (5 bases). Germline values: CDR1 SNHLY, CDR2 FYNNEI. Between the trimmed V and J ends, which lost 7 bases and 5 bases, there was a span of 14 bases. This CDR3 region has 13 residues.